These 30 T cell receptor beta chains were sequenced from one sample in a study of T cells in women clearing cervical HPV infection. Method: immunoSEQ multiplex PCR; TCRdb's copy keeps in-frame clones and lacks some. This repertoire comprises tens of thousands of clones; its ten largest clones make up 4.3%. The sample was blood buffy coat. The source is a woman aged 18 to 75 with a cervical HPV16 infection that either progressed to CIN3+ or cleared (not recorded which).

CDR3 protein: CSVRFGTGISYEQYF. The covered CDR3 bases are TGCAGCGTGCGGTTTGGGACAGGGATCTCCTACGAG. The chain couples TRBV29-1 to TRBJ2-7, with 9 bases aligning to TRBD1. The read terminates 3 residues before the CDR3 end, so the remaining end is supplied by the germline J gene. This CDR3 is 15 amino acids long. V gave up 6 bases and J gave up 0 bases; unmatched junction bases: 9. CDR1 SQVTM and CDR2 ANQGSEA come from the germline V gene.

In regard to this clone: The DNA ends 3 residues before the CDR3 does, and the rest of the CDR3 is filled in from the germline J gene. The rearrangement links TRBV5-1 to TRBJ2-2; possibly TRBD2 for D (6 bases). Germline assignment: CDR1 SGHRS and CDR2 YFSETQ. The CDR3 covers 16 residues. Trimming removed 4 bases from V and 0 bases from J, with 13 bases in between. The chain's CDR3 is CASSPFAGTNTGELFF. Incomplete CDR3 DNA: TGCGCCAGCAGCCCCTTCGCGGGGACGAACACCGGGGAG.

Points on this clone: The read finishes 3 residues shy of the CDR3 end, and the germline J gene is used to complete it. This chain joins TRBV5-4 and TRBJ1-2; 7 nucleotides align to TRBD1. Germline CDR1 reads SGHNT; CDR2 reads YYREEE (reference sequence). The CDR3 consists of 13 residues. The CDR3 bases that were read are TGTGCCAGCAGCGCTGACAGGGTTTACGGC. It is translated as CASSADRVYG. The CDR3 in full is CASSADRVYGYTF.

Worth noting for this clone: With the read ending 3 residues before the CDR3 end, the germline J gene is used to fill in that end. The chain combines TRBV29-1 with TRBJ1-1, with 9 bases matching TRBD1. Germline V CDR1 and CDR2: SQVTM, ANQGSEA. Trimming took 7 bases from V and 3 from J; bases not matched to a gene: 9. The CDR3 loop spans 14 amino acids. The DNA read from the CDR3 is TGCAGCGCCAAAGGACAGGGGACCCACACTGAA. It translates to CSAKGQGTHTE. The CDR3 in its entirety is CSAKGQGTHTEAFF.

On this clone itself: The read ends 3 residues early relative to the CDR3; the germline J gene fills the gap. The genes are TRBV19 and TRBJ1-5; D might be TRBD1 (6 bases). V lost 8 bases, J lost 7 bases, and 21 bases lay in between. CDR3 length: 15 residues. Germline lookup yields CDR1 LNHDA and CDR2 SQIVND (reference sequence). CDR3 DNA (partial): TGTGCCAGTTGCCCCGAGAGCGGGGGCCGGCAGCCC. It yields the protein CASCPESGGRQP. The complete CDR3 reads CASCPESGGRQPQHF.

Details on this clone: The CDR3 goes on 3 residues after the read ends, and that part is filled in from the germline J gene. The chain employs TRBV18 and TRBJ2-7, with 8 bases matching TRBD2. With 1 base clipped from V and 0 bases from J, the junction kept 17 bases outside the gene matches. Germline CDR1 is KGHSH and CDR2 is LQKENI. The CDR3 loop spans 20 amino acids. The CDR3 region is CASSPRALAVPQRASYEQYF. The CDR3 DNA, read in part, is TGTGCCAGCTCACCACGGGCACTAGCGGTTCCCCAGAGGGCCTCCTACGAG.

The CDR3: CASSESQGVGGYTF. The sequenced CDR3 bases are TGTGCCAGCAGTGAAAGCCAGGGAGTAGGAGGC. The chain uses TRBV6-1 and TRBJ1-2, with D perhaps TRBD1 (5 bases). Read sequence stops 3 residues before the CDR3 end, and the germline J gene provides the missing end. Germline assignment: CDR1 MNHNS and CDR2 SASEGT. This CDR3 contains 14 residues.

The chain's CDR3 is CASSSSKATRLFF. Incomplete CDR3 DNA: TGTGCCAGCAGCTCGAGCAAGGCGACTCGA. The J gene is TRBJ1-4, the V gene TRBV7-2, with no clear D. The read ends 3 residues shy of where the CDR3 ends; the end is completed using the germline J gene. CDR3 length: 13 amino acids. CDR1 and CDR2 from the germline V gene are SGHTA and FQGNSA.

For this clone: The read finishes 3 residues shy of the CDR3 end, and the germline J gene is used to complete it. This chain uses TRBV11-2 with TRBJ1-2; D remains ambiguous. CDR3 size: 13 residues. CDR1 SGHAT and CDR2 FQNNGV come from the germline V gene. Trimming took 1 base from V and 2 from J, leaving 5 bases between them. The sequenced CDR3 bases are TGTGCCAGCAGCTTAGGAGGGAACTATGGC. This gives the protein CASSLGGNYG. The CDR3 as a whole reads CASSLGGNYGYTF.

For this clone: The read falls 3 residues short of the CDR3 end, and the missing part is taken from the germline J gene. The chain links TRBV7-9 to TRBJ2-3; D is possibly TRBD1 (6 bases). Per germline, CDR1 SEHNR and CDR2 FQNEAQ (reference sequence). This CDR3 is built from 14 residues. The CDR3 here is CASSPGTRNQPQYF. Incomplete CDR3 DNA: TGTGCCAGCAGCCCCGGGACACGCAATCAGCCG.

Turning to this clone: The observed sequence ends 3 residues before the CDR3 terminus, with the missing tail filled in from the germline J gene. The rearrangement uses TRBV5-4 and TRBJ2-5, with a possible D match to TRBD1 (6 bases). CDR1 SGHNT and CDR2 YYREEE come from the germline V gene (reference sequence). The CDR3 loop spans 13 amino acids. The covered CDR3 bases are TGTGCCAGCAAAAGGGGCTGGACAGATACC. Translation gives CASKRGWTDT. The whole CDR3 region reads CASKRGWTDTQYF.

Points on this clone: Coverage ceases 3 residues before the CDR3 finishes, and the germline J gene fills in the end. This chain uses TRBV20-1 with TRBJ2-7; TRBD2 matches at 9 bases. CDR3 length equals 14 residues. The V gene end was trimmed by 3 bases and the J gene end by 5 bases; junction bases not matched to a gene: 8. Germline CDR1 is DFQATT and CDR2 is SNEGSKA (reference sequence). The CDR3 sequence is CSARQPGGGDEQYF. The sequenced CDR3 bases are TGCAGTGCTAGGCAACCTGGCGGGGGGGACGAG.

In regard to this clone: Read coverage stops 3 residues before the CDR3 terminus; the germline J gene supplies the remainder. The chain uses TRBV7-2 and TRBJ2-4, with 8 bases matching TRBD1. The germline gives CDR1 SGHTA, CDR2 FQGNSA. The CDR3 has 12 amino acids. The CDR3 bases that were read are TGTGCCAGCAGCTTTGGGACAGGTGGT. Its translation is CASSFGTGG. The whole CDR3 protein is CASSFGTGGQYF.

Notes on this clone: The CDR3 goes on 3 residues after the read ends, and that part is filled in from the germline J gene. The chain has TRBV12-3 or TRBV12-4 and TRBJ1-6, with no clear D. Deletions cut 7 bases from V and 7 bases from J, with 11 bases between. The CDR3 loop spans 13 amino acids. CDR3 DNA, as far as it was read: TGTGCCAGCACCCCAAGCTACAATTCACCC. This encodes CASTPSYNSP. The whole CDR3 sequence is CASTPSYNSPLHF.

With respect to this clone: Relative to the germline gene, one junction end is altered; a read error may explain this. The missing CDR3 end, 3 residues past where the read stops, is filled in from the germline J gene. The J gene is TRBJ2-7, the V gene TRBV19; 8 bases agree with TRBD1. The CDR3 loop spans 12 amino acids. The V gene's germline CDR1 is LNHDA and CDR2 SQIVND (reference sequence). The part of the CDR3 DNA that was read is TGTGCGAGTATAGGACAGGGATCCGAG. Its protein product is CASIGQGSE. The CDR3, in full, reads CASIGQGSEQYF.

With regard to this clone: The read ends 3 residues early relative to the CDR3; the germline J gene fills the gap. Other DNA sequences in this sample translate to the same CDR3. V gene TRBV20-1 combines with J gene TRBJ2-1, with 13 bases matching TRBD2. Germline trimming cut 6 bases from V and 6 bases from J; bases unmatched to any gene: 5. The CDR3 runs 14 residues. Germline lookup yields CDR1 DFQATT and CDR2 SNEGSKA (reference sequence). CDR3 sequence reads: CSAETSGRANEQFF. Partial CDR3 DNA: TGCAGTGCCGAAACTAGCGGGAGGGCCAATGAG.

In regard to this clone: The sequenced fragment ends 3 residues before the CDR3 boundary, so the rest is inferred from the germline J gene. The chain combines TRBV30 with TRBJ1-6, with 7 bases lining up with TRBD1. CDR1 GTSNPN and CDR2 SVGIG come from the germline V gene (reference sequence). Trimming took 5 bases from V and 7 from J; bases not matched to a gene: 5. The CDR3 length is 13 residues. The sequenced CDR3 bases are TGTGCCTGGGCCCGACAGGGAAATTCACCC. The encoded protein is CAWARQGNSP. The complete CDR3 sequence is CAWARQGNSPLHF.

Note on this clone: The observed sequence ends 3 residues before the CDR3 terminus, with the missing tail filled in from the germline J gene. This chain links TRBV30 with TRBJ1-2; tentative D call: TRBD1 (5 bases). Germline assignment: CDR1 GTSNPN and CDR2 SVGIG (reference sequence). This CDR3 is built from 16 residues. CDR3 DNA, as far as it was read: TGTGCCTGGAGTGGAGGACTAGCGGGGGTCACAGATACC. Translated: CAWSGGLAGVTDT. The entire CDR3 reads CAWSGGLAGVTDTYTF. Full variable domain (rest looked up from reference TRBV30 and TRBJ1-2): SQTIHQWPATLVQPVGSPLSLECTVEGTSNPNLYWYRQAAGRGLQLLFYSVGIGQISSEVPQNLSASRPQDRQFILSSKKLLLSDSGFYLCAWSGGLAGVTDTYTFGSGTRLTVV.

To note about this clone: Read sequence stops 3 residues before the CDR3 end, and the germline J gene provides the missing end. The chain joins TRBV19 to TRBJ1-2; TRBD1 might be the D (6 bases). The germline V gene has CDR1 LNHDA and CDR2 SQIVND (reference sequence). V gave up 11 bases and J gave up 0 bases, with 16 bases separating them. The CDR3 is 14 amino acids. The CDR3: CAATSGDPNYGYTF. The sequenced CDR3 bases are TGTGCCGCCACCTCAGGGGACCCTAACTATGGC.

In the case of this clone: The read halts 3 residues ahead of the CDR3 end, with the missing end drawn from the germline J gene. V and J are TRBV7-9 and TRBJ1-2; D uncertain. The CDR3 length is 15 residues. CDR1 and CDR2 from the germline V gene are SEHNR and FQNEAQ (reference sequence). Here the CDR3 reads CASSFRTSGNNDYTF. CDR3 bases read: TGTGCCAGCAGCTTCCGGACTAGCGGTAACAATGAC.

In the case of this clone: From the germline J gene comes the end of the CDR3, since the read stops 3 residues before it. J is TRBJ1-2 and V is TRBV7-2, with D maybe TRBD1 (6 bases). From germline, CDR1 is SGHTA and CDR2 FQGNSA. The length of the CDR3 is 14 residues. CDR3 sequence: CASSLAGGGGGYTF. The part of the CDR3 DNA that was read is TGTGCCAGCAGCTTAGCAGGGGGTGGGGGCGGC. Full variable domain (missing parts from reference TRBV7-2 and TRBJ1-2): GAGVSQSPSNKVTEKGKDVELRCDPISGHTALYWYRQSLGQGLEFLIYFQGNSAPDKSGLPSDRFSAERTGGSVSTLTIQRTQQEDSAVYLCASSLAGGGGGYTFGSGTRLTVV.

Concerning this clone: The read falls 3 residues short of the CDR3 end, and the missing part is taken from the germline J gene. The J gene is TRBJ2-2, the V gene TRBV2; 15 nucleotides line up with TRBD2. The CDR3 extends over 18 amino acids. Germline assignment: CDR1 SNHLY and CDR2 FYNNEI. V gave up 4 bases and J gave up 1 base; unmatched junction bases: 4. The sequenced part of the CDR3 DNA is TGTGCCAGCAGTGCGGGACTAGCGGGGGGCATGAACACCGGGGAG. It encodes CASSAGLAGGMNTGE. The CDR3 reads in full as CASSAGLAGGMNTGELFF.

Concerning this clone: The missing CDR3 end, 3 residues past where the read stops, is filled in from the germline J gene. The J gene is TRBJ1-2, the V gene TRBV2; D remains unclear. From germline, CDR1 is SNHLY and CDR2 FYNNEI. The V and J ends lost 2 bases and 5 bases respectively, with 3 bases between them. CDR3 length: 11 residues. CDR3 bases read: TGTGCCAGCAGTGAAACATATGGC. This codes for CASSETYG. The CDR3 reads in full as CASSETYGYTF.

Note on this clone: The read gets to within 3 residues of the CDR3 end, and the germline J gene fills in the rest. V and J are TRBV10-3 and TRBJ1-2; 9 positions agree with TRBD1. The length of the CDR3 is 14 residues. Germline-derived CDR1 and CDR2 are ENHRY and SYGVKD. Here the CDR3 reads CAISDSGTGQGYTF. The covered CDR3 bases are TGTGCCATCAGTGATTCCGGGACAGGGCAAGGC.

Worth noting for this clone: Coverage ceases 3 residues before the CDR3 finishes, and the germline J gene fills in the end. V is TRBV7-8 and J is TRBJ1-5; no reliable D call. The CDR3 is 16 amino acids. Deletions cut 5 bases from V and 3 bases from J, with 17 bases between. The germline CDR1 and CDR2 sequences are SGHVS and FQNEAQ. CDR3 residues: CASSPNPGRDNQPQHF. The covered CDR3 bases are TGTGCCAGCAGCCCAAACCCGGGGAGAGACAATCAGCCC. Together with reference TRBV7-8 and TRBJ1-5, the CDR3 gives the full variable domain: GAGVSQSPRYKVAKRGQDVALRCDPISGHVSLFWYQQALGQGPEFLTYFQNEAQLDKSGLPSDRFFAERPEGSVSTLKIQRTQQEDSAVYLCASSPNPGRDNQPQHFGDGTRLSIL.

About this clone itself: Coverage ceases 3 residues before the CDR3 finishes, and the germline J gene fills in the end. V usage is TRBV20-1 and J usage is TRBJ2-3; 7 bases are shared with TRBD2. Trimming took 5 bases from V and 2 from J; bases not matched to a gene: 7. The CDR3 is made up of 14 amino acids. The V gene's germline CDR1 is DFQATT and CDR2 SNEGSKA (reference sequence). CDR3 DNA, as far as it was read: TGCAGTGCTTCTAGCGGACTTCACACAGATACG. It encodes CSASSGLHTDT. The whole CDR3 protein reads CSASSGLHTDTQYF.

Regarding this clone: The read ends 3 residues before the CDR3 terminus; that terminus is restored from the germline J gene. The chain links TRBV10-3 to TRBJ2-1; TRBD1 agrees at 7 bases. The V and J ends lost 4 bases and 7 bases, in that order; junction bases with no gene match: 16. This CDR3 region has 17 residues. The germline V gene encodes CDR1 ENHRY and CDR2 SYGVKD. The CDR3 loop reads CAISGSRGTAPSNEQFF. CDR3 DNA (partial): TGTGCCATCAGTGGGTCCCGAGGGACAGCACCGTCGAATGAG.

As concerns this clone: The read finishes 3 residues shy of the CDR3 end, and the germline J gene is used to complete it. The chain employs TRBV20-1 and TRBJ2-7; a possible D gene is TRBD1 (6 bases). Germline CDR1 is DFQATT and CDR2 is SNEGSKA (reference sequence). The CDR3 is 12 amino acids. Trimming took off 2 bases at V and 3 bases at J, with 8 bases between the two ends. The sequenced CDR3 bases are TGCAGTGCTAGACAGGGGATCTACGAG. Translated: CSARQGIYE. The whole CDR3 protein is CSARQGIYEQYF.

Note on this clone: The read terminates 3 residues before the CDR3 end, so the remaining end is supplied by the germline J gene. The chain has TRBV7-2 and TRBJ1-2; D may be TRBD1 (6 bases). The V gene lost 6 bases and the J gene lost 0 bases, with 11 bases spanning the gap. CDR3 length: 14 residues. In germline, CDR1 is SGHTA, CDR2 FQGNSA. The CDR3 bases that were read are TGTGCCAGCAGGGGGGGGGACACTAACTATGGC. It codes for CASRGGDTNYG. The CDR3, in full, reads CASRGGDTNYGYTF.

Note on this clone: Its ends do not fully match the called genes, so a read error is possible. The read terminates 3 residues before the CDR3 end, so the remaining end is supplied by the germline J gene. The same CDR3 arises from other DNA sequences in this sample as well. The chain couples TRBV19 to TRBJ1-3; 8 bases are shared with TRBD1. The CDR3 runs 17 residues. Per the germline V gene, CDR1 is LNHDA and CDR2 is SQIVND (reference sequence). Incomplete CDR3 DNA: TGTGCCAGTATTCGAGCCCCAGGGGGCTATGGTGGAAACACT. As protein: CASIRAPGGYGGNT. The whole CDR3 is CASIRAPGGYGGNTIYF.